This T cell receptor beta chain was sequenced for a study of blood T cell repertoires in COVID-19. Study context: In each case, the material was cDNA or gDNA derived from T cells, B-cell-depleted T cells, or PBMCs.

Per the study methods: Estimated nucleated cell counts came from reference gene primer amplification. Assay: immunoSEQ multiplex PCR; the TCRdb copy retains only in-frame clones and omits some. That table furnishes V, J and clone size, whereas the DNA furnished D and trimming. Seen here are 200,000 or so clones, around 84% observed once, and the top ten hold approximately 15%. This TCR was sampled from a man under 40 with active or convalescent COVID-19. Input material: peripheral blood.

CDR3 amino acids: CASSFPRVATNEKLFF. The CDR3, as DNA: TGTGCCAGCAGCTTCCCCCGGGTTGCAACTAATGAAAAACTGTTTTTT. The V and J genes are TRBV7-9 and TRBJ1-4; D is unresolved. Per germline, CDR1 SEHNR and CDR2 FQNEAQ (reference sequence). The CDR3 totals 16 residues. Trimming stripped 3 bases from V and 0 bases from J, with 11 bases between.